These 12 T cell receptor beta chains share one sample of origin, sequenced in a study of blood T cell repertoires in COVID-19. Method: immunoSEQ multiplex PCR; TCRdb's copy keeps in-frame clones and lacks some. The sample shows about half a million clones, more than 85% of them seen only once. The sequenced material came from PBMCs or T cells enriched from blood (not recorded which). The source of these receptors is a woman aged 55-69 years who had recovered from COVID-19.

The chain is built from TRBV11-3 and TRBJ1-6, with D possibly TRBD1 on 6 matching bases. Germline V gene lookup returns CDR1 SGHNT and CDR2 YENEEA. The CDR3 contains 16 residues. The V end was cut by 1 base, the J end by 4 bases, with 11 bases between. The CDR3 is CASSLGGTPYNSPLHF. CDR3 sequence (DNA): TGTGCCAGCAGCTTAGGTGGGACACCTTATAATTCACCCCTCCACTTT.

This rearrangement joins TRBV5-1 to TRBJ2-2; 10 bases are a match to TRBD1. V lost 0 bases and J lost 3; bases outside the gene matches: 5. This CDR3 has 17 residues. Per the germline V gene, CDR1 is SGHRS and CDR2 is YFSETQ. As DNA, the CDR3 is TGCGCCAGCAGCTTGGCCGAGACAGGGGGCGACACCGGGGAGCTGTTTTTT. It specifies CASSLAETGGDTGELFF.

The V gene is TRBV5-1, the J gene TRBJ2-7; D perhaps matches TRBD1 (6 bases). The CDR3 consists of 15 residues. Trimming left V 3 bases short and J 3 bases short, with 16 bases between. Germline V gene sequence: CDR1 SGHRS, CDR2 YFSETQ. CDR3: CASSSPGQEVYEQYV. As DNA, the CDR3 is TGCGCCAGCAGCTCCCCGGGACAAGAAGTCTACGAGCAGTACGTC.

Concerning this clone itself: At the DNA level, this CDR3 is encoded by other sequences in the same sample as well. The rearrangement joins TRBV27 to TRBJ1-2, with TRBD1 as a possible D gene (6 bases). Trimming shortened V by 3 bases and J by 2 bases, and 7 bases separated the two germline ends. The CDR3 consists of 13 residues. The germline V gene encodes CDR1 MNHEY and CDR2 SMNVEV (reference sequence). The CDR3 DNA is TGTGCCAGCAGTTTCAGGGGCAACTATGGCTACACCTTC. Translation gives CASSFRGNYGYTF.

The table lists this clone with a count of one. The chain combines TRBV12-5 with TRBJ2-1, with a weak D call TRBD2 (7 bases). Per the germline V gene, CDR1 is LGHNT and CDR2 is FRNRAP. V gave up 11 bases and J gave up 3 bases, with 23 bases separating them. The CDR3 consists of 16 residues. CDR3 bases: TGTGCTGTTTATGGGGGGCGGGGGCCCTTCTACAATGAGCAGTTCTTC. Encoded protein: CAVYGGRGPFYNEQFF. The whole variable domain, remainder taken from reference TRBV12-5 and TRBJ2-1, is DARVTQTPRHKVTEMGQEVTMRCQPILGHNTVFWYRQTMMQGLELLAYFRNRAPLDDSGMPKDRFSAEMPDATLATLKIQPSEPRDSAVYFCAVYGGRGPFYNEQFFGPGTRLTVL.

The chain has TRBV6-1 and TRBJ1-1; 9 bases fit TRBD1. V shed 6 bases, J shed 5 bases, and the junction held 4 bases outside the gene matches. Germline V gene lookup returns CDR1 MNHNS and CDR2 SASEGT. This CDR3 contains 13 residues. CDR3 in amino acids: CASRPQGATEAFF. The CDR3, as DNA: TGTGCCAGCAGACCACAGGGGGCGACTGAAGCTTTCTTT.

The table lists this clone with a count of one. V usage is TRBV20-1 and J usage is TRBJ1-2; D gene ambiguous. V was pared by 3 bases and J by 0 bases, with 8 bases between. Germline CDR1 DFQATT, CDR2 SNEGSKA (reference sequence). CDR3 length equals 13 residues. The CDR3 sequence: CSASVAANYGYTF. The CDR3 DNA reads TGCAGTGCTAGTGTGGCAGCTAACTATGGCTACACCTTC.

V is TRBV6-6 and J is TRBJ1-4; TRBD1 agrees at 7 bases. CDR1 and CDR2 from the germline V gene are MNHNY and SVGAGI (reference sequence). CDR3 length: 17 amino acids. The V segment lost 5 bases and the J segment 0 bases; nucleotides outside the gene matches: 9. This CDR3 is CASSLWTGGSTNEKLFF. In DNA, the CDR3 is TGTGCCAGCAGTCTATGGACAGGAGGTTCAACTAATGAAAAACTGTTTTTT.

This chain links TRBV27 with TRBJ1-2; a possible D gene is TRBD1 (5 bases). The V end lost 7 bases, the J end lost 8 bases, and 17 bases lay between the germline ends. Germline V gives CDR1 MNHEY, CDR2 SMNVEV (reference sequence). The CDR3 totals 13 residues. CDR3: CASTDTGSGGYTF. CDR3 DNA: TGTGCCAGCACCGATACAGGTTCTGGGGGCTACACCTTC.

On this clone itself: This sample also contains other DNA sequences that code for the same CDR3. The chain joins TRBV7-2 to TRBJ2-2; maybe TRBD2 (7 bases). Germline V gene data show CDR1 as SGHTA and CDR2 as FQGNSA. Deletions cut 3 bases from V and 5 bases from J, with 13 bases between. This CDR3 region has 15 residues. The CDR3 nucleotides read TGTGCCAGCAGCTTGGGGGCTAGCGGAACCGGGGAGCTGTTTTTT. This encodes CASSLGASGTGELFF.

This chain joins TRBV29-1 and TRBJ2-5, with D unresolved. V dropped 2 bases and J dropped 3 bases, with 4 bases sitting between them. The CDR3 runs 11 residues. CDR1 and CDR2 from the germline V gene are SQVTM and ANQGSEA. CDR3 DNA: TGCAGCGTTGAACAGAAAGAGACCCAGTACTTC. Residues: CSVEQKETQYF.

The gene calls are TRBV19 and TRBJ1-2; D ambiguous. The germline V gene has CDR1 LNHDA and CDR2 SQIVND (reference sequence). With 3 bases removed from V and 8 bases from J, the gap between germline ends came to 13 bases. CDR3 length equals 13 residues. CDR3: CASSIPQLLGYTF. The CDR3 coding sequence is TGTGCCAGTAGTATCCCTCAGTTGTTGGGCTACACCTTC.